A selection of T cell receptor beta chains follows, all from one sample in a study of identical twins. Each CDR3 protein gets one entry after TCRdb re-called the 5' RACE reads with MiXCR. The table records hundreds of thousands of distinct CDR3 sequences, 20% to 25% of them present only once. In addition, the sample was reused for a study of yellow fever vaccine responses in identical twins.

Sequencing input: CD4+ T cells sorted from blood. These receptors were collected from a woman aged 18-29 years in good health. The CDR3 runs from the conserved cysteine through the conserved F or W. Fields, in order: J gene, V gene, clone size, D gene, CDR3 DNA, CDR3 protein. D genes are given only for firm matches. Clone sizes are given selectively: once, few, many, or a class where the clone is expanded.

j_call: TRBJ2-1; v_call: TRBV6-1; clone_size: few; d_call: .; cdr3_nt: TGTGCCAGCAAGACCCGGGACAAACATTACAATGAGCAGTTCTTC; cdr3_aa: CASKTRDKHYNEQFF
j_call: TRBJ2-3; v_call: TRBV15; clone_size: few; d_call: .; cdr3_nt: TGTGCCACCAGCCAGACCCTAGCACTCACAGATACGCAGTATTTT; cdr3_aa: CATSQTLALTDTQYF
j_call: TRBJ2-2; v_call: TRBV27; clone_size: .; d_call: .; cdr3_nt: TGTGCCAGCAGTTTCCGACTGCTCGGAGCCGGGGAGCTGTTTTTT; cdr3_aa: CASSFRLLGAGELFF
j_call: TRBJ1-1; v_call: TRBV6-5; clone_size: few; d_call: .; cdr3_nt: TGTGCCAGCAGATACGGTGCGGGGAACACTGAAGCTTTCTTT; cdr3_aa: CASRYGAGNTEAFF
j_call: TRBJ2-3; v_call: TRBV28; clone_size: few; d_call: TRBD2; cdr3_nt: TGTGCCAGCAGAGGTCGGCTGCTCGTAGAGCGGGAGGGCAATACGCAGTATTTT; cdr3_aa: CASRGRLLVEREGNTQYF
j_call: TRBJ2-1; v_call: TRBV12-3/TRBV12-4; clone_size: .; d_call: .; cdr3_nt: TGTGCCAGCAGTTTTCGAGGAAGCTCCTACAATGAGCAGTTCTTC; cdr3_aa: CASSFRGSSYNEQFF
j_call: TRBJ2-3; v_call: TRBV24-1; clone_size: .; d_call: .; cdr3_nt: TGTGCCACCACCGATCGCGATACGCAGTATTTT; cdr3_aa: CATTDRDTQYF
j_call: TRBJ1-1; v_call: TRBV5-5; clone_size: many; d_call: .; cdr3_nt: TGTGCCAGCAGTCCTGGTGGAACTTCCCAGGGGCGACCTTTCTTT; cdr3_aa: CASSPGGTSQGRPFF
j_call: TRBJ1-2; v_call: TRBV12-3/TRBV12-4; clone_size: .; d_call: .; cdr3_nt: TGTGCCAGCAGTGGGACGAGGGCTAACTATGGCTACACCTTC; cdr3_aa: CASSGTRANYGYTF
j_call: TRBJ1-1; v_call: TRBV4-1; clone_size: many; d_call: TRBD1; cdr3_nt: TGCGCCAGCAGTCGAATCGGGACAGGAGGCACTGAAGCTTTCTTT; cdr3_aa: CASSRIGTGGTEAFF
j_call: TRBJ2-1; v_call: TRBV28; clone_size: few; d_call: .; cdr3_nt: TGTGCCAGCAGCACTCCGGGACTGGCGTACAATGAGCAGTTCTTC; cdr3_aa: CASSTPGLAYNEQFF
j_call: TRBJ2-3; v_call: TRBV15; clone_size: few; d_call: .; cdr3_nt: TGTGCCACCAGCAGAGAACTGGGGGAGAATACGCAGTATTTT; cdr3_aa: CATSRELGENTQYF
j_call: TRBJ2-1; v_call: TRBV6-5; clone_size: many; d_call: TRBD2; cdr3_nt: TGTGCCAGCAGTTATAGCGGGAGCTCCTACAATGAGCAGTTCTTC; cdr3_aa: CASSYSGSSYNEQFF
j_call: TRBJ1-1; v_call: TRBV27; clone_size: few; d_call: .; cdr3_nt: TGTGCCAGCAGTTTTAAAGGGGCGGGTGAAGCTTTCTTT; cdr3_aa: CASSFKGAGEAFF
j_call: TRBJ2-3; v_call: TRBV7-3; clone_size: few; d_call: TRBD2; cdr3_nt: TGTGCCAGCAGCTTAATGGGCGGGAGTGAAAAGGATACGCAGTATTTT; cdr3_aa: CASSLMGGSEKDTQYF
j_call: TRBJ2-2; v_call: TRBV4-1; clone_size: .; d_call: .; cdr3_nt: TGCGCCAGCAGCCAAGCGGTGGCGGGCGCCGGGGAGCTGTTTTTT; cdr3_aa: CASSQAVAGAGELFF
j_call: TRBJ1-4; v_call: TRBV19; clone_size: .; d_call: .; cdr3_nt: TGTGCCAGTAGTAGGGGGCCGGGGGAAAAACTGTTTTTT; cdr3_aa: CASSRGPGEKLFF